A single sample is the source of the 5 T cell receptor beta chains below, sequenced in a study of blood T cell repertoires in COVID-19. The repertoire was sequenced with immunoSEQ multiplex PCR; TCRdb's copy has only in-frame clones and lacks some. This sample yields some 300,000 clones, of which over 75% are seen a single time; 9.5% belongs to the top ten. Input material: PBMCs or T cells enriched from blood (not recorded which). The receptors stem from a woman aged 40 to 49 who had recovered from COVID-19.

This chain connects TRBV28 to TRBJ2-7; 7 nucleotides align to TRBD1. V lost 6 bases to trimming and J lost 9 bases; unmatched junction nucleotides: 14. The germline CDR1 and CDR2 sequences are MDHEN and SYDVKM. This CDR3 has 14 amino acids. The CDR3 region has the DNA TGTGCCAGCAGCCCACTTGGACAGGTTAACTTGCAGTACTTC. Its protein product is CASSPLGQVNLQYF.

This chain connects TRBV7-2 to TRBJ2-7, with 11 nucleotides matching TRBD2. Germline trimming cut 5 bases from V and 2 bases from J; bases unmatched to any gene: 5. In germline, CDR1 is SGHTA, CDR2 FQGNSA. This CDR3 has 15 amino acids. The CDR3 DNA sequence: TGTGCCAGCAGCCTGACTAGCGGGGACCCCTACGAGCAGTACTTC. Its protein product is CASSLTSGDPYEQYF.

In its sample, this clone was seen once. The CDR3 coding sequence is TGTGCCTGTAGAAAGACAGTTAGCTCCTACGAGCAGTACTTC. Residues: CACRKTVSSYEQYF. V and J are TRBV2 and TRBJ2-7; tentative D call: TRBD1 (5 bases). The CDR3 runs 14 residues. The ends were cut back, 11 bases at V and 0 bases at J, with 17 bases in the middle. Germline CDR1 reads SNHLY; CDR2 reads FYNNEI.

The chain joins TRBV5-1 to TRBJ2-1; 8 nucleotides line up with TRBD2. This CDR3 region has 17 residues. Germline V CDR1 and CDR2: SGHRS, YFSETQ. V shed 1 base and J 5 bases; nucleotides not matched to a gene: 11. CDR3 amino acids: CASSLSGTRLRDNEQFF. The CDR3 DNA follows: TGCGCCAGCAGCTTGTCGGGGACTAGACTACGGGACAATGAGCAGTTCTTC. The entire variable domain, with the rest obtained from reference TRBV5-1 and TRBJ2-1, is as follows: KAGVTQTPRYLIKTRGQQVTLSCSPISGHRSVSWYQQTPGQGLQFLFEYFSETQRNKGNFPGRFSGRQFSNSRSEMNVSTLELGDSALYLCASSLSGTRLRDNEQFFGPGTRLTVL.

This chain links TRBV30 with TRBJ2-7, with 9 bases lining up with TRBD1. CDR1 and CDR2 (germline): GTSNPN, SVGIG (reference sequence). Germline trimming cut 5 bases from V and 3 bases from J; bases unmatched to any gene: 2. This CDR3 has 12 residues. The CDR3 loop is CAWGTGNYEQYF. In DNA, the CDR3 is TGTGCCTGGGGGACAGGGAACTACGAGCAGTACTTC.